This TCR beta chain was documented in a study of radiotherapy plus CTLA-4 blockade in lung cancer. Some clones are missing from TCRdb's copy, which holds only in-frame ones; the method was immunoSEQ multiplex PCR. The repertoire includes 90,000 to 100,000 clones, roughly 74% of them detected once, and about 3% sits in the top ten. This CDR3 comprises 12 residues. The germline gives CDR1 SGHRS, CDR2 YFSETQ. Trimming left V 0 bases short and J 11 bases short, with 11 bases between. The genes are TRBV5-1 and TRBJ2-5; D is undetermined. The input for sequencing was peripheral blood, taken from a patient treated with radiotherapy plus ipilimumab. The TCR originated in a human donor with non-small cell lung cancer who had a partial response to radiotherapy plus ipilimumab. Some clones in this sample may be carry-over from other donors' samples. CDR3 nucleotides: TGCGCCAGCAGCTTGGACTGGCCGGAGCAGTACTTC. As protein: CASSLDWPEQYF.